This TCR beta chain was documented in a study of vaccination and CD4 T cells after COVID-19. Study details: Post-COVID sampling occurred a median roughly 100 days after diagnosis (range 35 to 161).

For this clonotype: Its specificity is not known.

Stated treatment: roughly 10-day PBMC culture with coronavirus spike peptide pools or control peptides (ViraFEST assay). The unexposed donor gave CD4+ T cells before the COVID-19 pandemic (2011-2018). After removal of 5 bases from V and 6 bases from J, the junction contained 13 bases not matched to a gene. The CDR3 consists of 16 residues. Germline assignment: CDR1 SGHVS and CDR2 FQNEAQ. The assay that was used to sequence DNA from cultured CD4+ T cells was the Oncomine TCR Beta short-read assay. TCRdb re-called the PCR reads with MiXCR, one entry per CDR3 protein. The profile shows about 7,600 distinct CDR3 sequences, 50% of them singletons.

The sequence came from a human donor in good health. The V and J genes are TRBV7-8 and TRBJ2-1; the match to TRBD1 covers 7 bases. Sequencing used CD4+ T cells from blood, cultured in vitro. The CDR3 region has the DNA TGTGCCAGCAGCCCCCCCCTTCGACAGGGTGGCAATGAGCAGTTCTTC. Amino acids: CASSPPLRQGGNEQFF. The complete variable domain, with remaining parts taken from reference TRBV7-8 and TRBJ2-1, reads GAGVSQSPRYKVAKRGQDVALRCDPISGHVSLFWYQQALGQGPEFLTYFQNEAQLDKSGLPSDRFFAERPEGSVSTLKIQRTQQEDSAVYLCASSPPLRQGGNEQFFGPGTRLTVL.